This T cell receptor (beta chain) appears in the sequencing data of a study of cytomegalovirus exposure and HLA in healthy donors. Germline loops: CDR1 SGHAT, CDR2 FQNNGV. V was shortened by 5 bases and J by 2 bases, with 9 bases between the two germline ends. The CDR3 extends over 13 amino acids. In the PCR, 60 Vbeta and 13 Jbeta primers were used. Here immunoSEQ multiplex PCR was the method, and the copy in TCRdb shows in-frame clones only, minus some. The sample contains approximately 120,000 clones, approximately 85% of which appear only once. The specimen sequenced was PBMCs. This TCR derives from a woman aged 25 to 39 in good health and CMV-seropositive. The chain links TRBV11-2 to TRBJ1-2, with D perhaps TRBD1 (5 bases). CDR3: CASSAGPNYGYTF. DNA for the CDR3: TGTGCCAGCAGCGCGGGACCCAACTATGGCTACACCTTC. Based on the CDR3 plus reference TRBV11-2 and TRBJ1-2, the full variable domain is EAGVAQSPRYKIIEKRQSVAFWCNPISGHATLYWYQQILGQGPKLLIQFQNNGVVDDSQLPKDRFSAERLKGVDSTLKIQPAKLEDSAVYLCASSAGPNYGYTFGSGTRLTVV.